This T cell receptor (beta chain) was obtained from a study of T cell responses to AZD1222 COVID-19 vaccine. Study overall: Second-dose intervals of approximately 4 or approximately 12 weeks were pooled. Broader study findings: Unmutated regions of variants are reportedly targeted by nearly half of spike-specific TCRs. Along spike, vaccine-associated CD4 TCRs were found throughout, with dominance at 160-218 and 743-854. Seropositive status at baseline applied to only 6 or 7 AZD1222 recipients.

Comment on this clone: Its specificity is not known.

Assay: immunoSEQ multiplex PCR; the TCRdb copy retains only in-frame clones and omits some. The table includes 150,000 to 200,000 clones, 75% to 90% detected once. CDR3 size: 15 residues. V shed 0 bases, J shed 8 bases, and the junction held 1 base outside the gene matches. Germline loops: CDR1 KGHSH, CDR2 LQKENI. The sequence was obtained from an adult in good health. Sequenced material: peripheral blood, taken on day 0 of AZD1222 vaccination. The rearrangement uses TRBV18 and TRBJ1-6; 10 bases map to TRBD1. CDR3 residues: CASSPPDRGHSPLHF. In DNA form, the CDR3 reads TGTGCCAGCTCACCACCAGACAGGGGGCATTCACCCCTCCACTTT.